The T cell receptor beta chain described here comes from a study of T-cell reconstitution after alpha-beta-depleted transplantation in children. The authors prepared the TCRbeta library with unique molecular identifiers. TCRdb reanalysed the PCR reads using MiXCR and keeps one entry per CDR3 protein. The sample yields about 540,000 distinct CDR3 sequences, around 17% seen once. This clonotype was found a few times. One end of the junction is discordant with germline, which a read error may explain. The CDR3 runs 11 residues. The germline V gene has CDR1 DFQATT and CDR2 SNEGSKA (reference sequence). The receptor was isolated from a human donor who donated a stem cell graft to a child with acute lymphoblastic leukemia. The chain recombines TRBV20-1 with TRBJ1-1; no definite D call. This sample comprised PBMCs from the stem cell graft donor, obtained from the stem cell graft. CDR3 nucleotide sequence: TGCAGTGCCAGAGCTGGGCCAGAAGCTTTCTTT. Protein: CSARAGPEAFF.